This T cell receptor beta chain stems from a study of blood T cells in healthy people across ages. Across the study: About one barcoded beta molecule per two T cells was the capture yield of template switching. Findings of the study overall: The recorded TCR beta diversity per million T cells decreased in a roughly linear manner with age. Long-lived donors carried more naive CD4+ cells and greater diversity than aged donors.

The CDR3 loop spans 17 amino acids. V shed 0 bases and J shed 0 bases, with 12 bases lying between them. Germline values: CDR1 KGHSH, CDR2 LQKENI. Primers used in a second PCR of about 7 to 12 cycles were a sample-barcoded 5' primer and a J-beta primer mix. All samples yielded 2.5 million or more CDR3-containing paired-end reads. In TCRdb, the 5' RACE reads were re-called with MiXCR into one record per CDR3 protein. The table has over a million distinct CDR3 sequences, around 43% seen once; the top ten hold approximately 19%. This clonotype turned up a few times. Its antigen remains unknown. The sequence came from a woman aged 60 to 75 in good health. The sequenced sample was blood. The chain uses TRBV18 and TRBJ2-1, with D perhaps matching TRBD1 or TRBD2 (5 bases each). The CDR3 loop is CASSPPRGTYSYNEQFF. The CDR3 DNA follows: TGTGCCAGCTCACCACCGAGAGGGACCTACTCCTACAATGAGCAGTTCTTC.